These 18 T cell receptor beta chains came from one sample sequenced in a study of blood T cell repertoires in COVID-19 (dated by TCRdb to about 2020). The method behind the library was the immunoSEQ multiplex PCR assay. TCRdb provides this immuneACCESS table in a form limited to in-frame rearrangements. Some clones are lacking; in checked studies, under half of them reflect an unresolved V gene, and why the rest are absent is not known. The sample has almost 65,000 clones on record, just over 85% of them singletons. The ten most abundant clones make up 40% to 45% of the sample. The sequencing sample was made of peripheral blood. The receptors originated from an older woman with COVID-19, enrolled during active disease.

CDR3 DNA: TGTGCCAGCAGCCAAGATGGAGCGGGGAGTGGGAAAGATACGCAGTATTTT. Protein: CASSQDGAGSGKDTQYF. The rearrangement uses TRBV4-2 and TRBJ2-3; 7 positions match TRBD2. V shed 0 bases and J 5 bases; nucleotides not matched to a gene: 11. This CDR3 is built from 17 residues. Germline CDR1 is LGHNA and CDR2 is YNFKEQ.

This chain links TRBV24-1 with TRBJ2-5; TRBD1 agrees at 8 bases. The CDR3 is 14 amino acids. Germline trimming cut 3 bases from V and 3 bases from J; bases unmatched to any gene: 2. The V gene's germline CDR1 is KGHDR and CDR2 SFDVKD. This chain's CDR3 is CATSDPGQEETQYF. The CDR3 DNA sequence: TGTGCCACCAGTGATCCGGGACAGGAAGAGACCCAGTACTTC.

V gene TRBV19 combines with J gene TRBJ2-7, with 12 bases matching TRBD2. The CDR3 length is 15 residues. Germline CDR1 reads LNHDA; CDR2 reads SQIVND (reference sequence). J lost 4 bases, V lost 4 bases, and 5 bases had no gene match. The CDR3 sequence: CASSRLAGDIYEQYF. The DNA for the CDR3 is TGTGCCAGTAGTAGACTAGCGGGAGACATTTACGAGCAGTACTTC.

The table lists this clone with a count of one. This rearrangement joins TRBV5-8 to TRBJ2-6; TRBD1 matches 7 bases. Germline V CDR1 and CDR2: SGHTS, YDEGEE. Unmatched junction bases numbered 4, after V lost 2 bases and J lost 2 bases. The CDR3 is made up of 16 amino acids. CDR3 residues: CASSLRQGPGANVLTF. Here the CDR3 DNA reads TGTGCCAGCAGCTTACGACAGGGCCCTGGGGCCAACGTCCTGACTTTC.

The chain is built from TRBV7-9 and TRBJ1-4; 8 nucleotides align to TRBD1. The CDR3 sequence is 18 residues long. In germline, CDR1 is SEHNR, CDR2 FQNEAQ (reference sequence). Losses at the gene ends were 4 bases for V and 8 bases for J; bases not matched to a gene: 18. CDR3 region: CASSSTITGQGAFEKLFF. Written as DNA, the CDR3 is TGTGCCAGCAGCTCCACCATAACCGGACAGGGAGCGTTCGAAAAACTGTTTTTT.

The V gene is TRBV7-9, the J gene TRBJ1-2; 8 bases align to TRBD1. Germline V gives CDR1 SEHNR, CDR2 FQNEAQ (reference sequence). V was pared by 9 bases and J by 0 bases, with 9 bases of the junction left unmatched. There are 15 residues in the CDR3. Here the CDR3 reads CASVDRAASNYGYTF. As DNA, the CDR3 is TGTGCCAGTGTGGACAGGGCCGCTTCTAACTATGGCTACACCTTC. Looking up the rest from reference TRBV7-9 and TRBJ1-2 gives the full variable domain: DTGVSQNPRHKITKRGQNVTFRCDPISEHNRLYWYRQTLGQGPEFLTYFQNEAQLEKSRLLSDRFSAERPKGSFSTLEIQRTEQGDSAMYLCASVDRAASNYGYTFGSGTRLTVV.

The J gene is TRBJ1-6, the V gene TRBV7-9; D unclear. The CDR3 is 15 amino acids. Trimming pared 5 bases from V and 4 bases from J, leaving 12 bases between. The germline CDR1 and CDR2 sequences are SEHNR and FQNEAQ (reference sequence). The CDR3 is CASSLSAGYNSPLHF. The DNA of the CDR3 is TGTGCCAGCAGCCTCTCGGCGGGGTATAATTCACCCCTCCACTTT.

This clone was counted between two and nine times. Here the CDR3 reads CASSPTRTGTGYTF. CDR3 DNA sequence: TGTGCCAGCAGCCCGACGAGGACAGGTACCGGCTACACCTTC. The chain has TRBV14 and TRBJ1-2; 7 bases line up with TRBD1. After removal of 4 bases from V and 8 bases from J, the junction contained 10 bases not matched to a gene. This CDR3 comprises 14 residues. CDR1 is SGHDN, CDR2 FVKESK, per germline.

Comments on this clone: Other nucleotide sequences in the sample specify the same CDR3. V usage is TRBV19 and J usage is TRBJ1-1; D is unclear. Germline CDR1 and CDR2: LNHDA and SQIVND (reference sequence). CDR3 length: 13 amino acids. The germline V and J ends were trimmed by 1 base and 1 base, with 4 bases remaining between them. As DNA, the CDR3 is TGTGCCAGTAGTATAGGAGGGAACACTGAAGCTTTCTTT. Residues: CASSIGGNTEAFF. The full variable domain, with the rest looked up from reference TRBV19 and TRBJ1-1, is DGGITQSPKYLFRKEGQNVTLSCEQNLNHDAMYWYRQDPGQGLRLIYYSQIVNDFQKGDIAEGYSVSREKKESFPLTVTSAQKNPTAFYLCASSIGGNTEAFFGQGTRLTVV.

This chain joins TRBV27 and TRBJ1-5; D not resolved. The CDR3 contains 15 residues. V dropped 1 base and J dropped 4 bases, with 11 bases sitting between them. Germline V CDR1 and CDR2: MNHEY, SMNVEV (reference sequence). CDR3 sequence reads: CASSLFGLANQPQHF. CDR3 DNA sequence: TGTGCCAGCAGTTTATTTGGACTAGCAAATCAGCCCCAGCATTTT.

J is TRBJ1-3 and V is TRBV19; 7 bases agree with TRBD1. Trimming cost V 3 bases and J 3 bases; bases outside gene matches: 5. Germline V gives CDR1 LNHDA, CDR2 SQIVND (reference sequence). The CDR3 totals 15 residues. The CDR3 DNA reads TGTGCCAGTAGTATTGGAGGGGGCGTTGGAAACACCATATATTTT. Its protein product is CASSIGGGVGNTIYF.

The chain is built from TRBV5-5 and TRBJ2-1, with 13 bases aligning to TRBD2. The germline V gene has CDR1 SGHKS and CDR2 YYEKEE (reference sequence). There are 16 residues in the CDR3. With 4 bases clipped from V and 8 bases from J, the junction kept 9 bases outside the gene matches. The CDR3 spells CASSHRTSGGAHEQFF. CDR3 sequence (DNA): TGTGCCAGCAGCCACCGCACTAGCGGGGGGGCGCATGAGCAGTTCTTC.

The chain links TRBV7-9 to TRBJ1-2; D is uncertain. Germline V gene data show CDR1 as SEHNR and CDR2 as FQNEAQ (reference sequence). This CDR3 contains 14 residues. V was cut by 4 bases and J by 7 bases, with 16 bases left in between. CDR3 residues: CASSYSGIVGGYTF. The CDR3 DNA sequence: TGTGCCAGCAGCTACTCGGGGATTGTCGGTGGCTACACCTTC.

The chain uses TRBV27 and TRBJ1-4; tentatively, D is TRBD1 (5 bases). The CDR3 length is 14 residues. Per germline, CDR1 MNHEY and CDR2 SMNVEV (reference sequence). V was pared by 5 bases and J by 8 bases, with 15 bases between. As DNA, the CDR3 is TGTGCCAGCAGTCCCGCCGGGGGATACGAAAAACTGTTTTTT. As protein: CASSPAGGYEKLFF.

The chain carries TRBV20-1 and TRBJ1-2; D is ambiguous. Trimming took off 6 bases at V and 8 bases at J, with 13 bases between the two ends. CDR1 DFQATT and CDR2 SNEGSKA come from the germline V gene (reference sequence). CDR3 size: 11 residues. The CDR3 loop reads CSAHGPWGYTF. The CDR3 DNA reads TGCAGTGCCCATGGGCCATGGGGCTACACCTTC.

This clone was observed a handful of times. The chain recombines TRBV5-6 with TRBJ2-7; D is unresolved. Trimming shortened V by 3 bases and J by 5 bases, and 18 bases separated the two germline ends. Germline V gene sequence: CDR1 SGHDT, CDR2 YYEEEE. CDR3 length equals 15 residues. CDR3 in amino acids: CASSSDGLGLHEQYF. The CDR3 region has the DNA TGTGCCAGCAGCTCCGACGGCCTCGGGTTACACGAGCAGTACTTC.

The CDR3 sequence is CASSPAEGWRNEKLFF. CDR3 nucleotide sequence: TGTGCCAGCTCACCCGCCGAAGGATGGAGAAATGAAAAACTGTTTTTT. This chain uses TRBV18 with TRBJ1-4, with unresolved D. Trimming cost V 3 bases and J 5 bases, with 16 bases left between them. CDR1 is KGHSH, CDR2 LQKENI, per germline. CDR3 length: 16 amino acids.

The count of this clone is one. The chain joins TRBV5-4 to TRBJ2-7; D possibly corresponds to TRBD2 (5 bases). The CDR3 covers 14 residues. V was shortened by 6 bases and J by 2 bases, with 15 bases between the two germline ends. Germline values: CDR1 SGHNT, CDR2 YYREEE (reference sequence). CDR3 bases: TGTGCCAGCAACCCCCGAGGGAACCCCTACGAGCAGTACTTC. Translation gives CASNPRGNPYEQYF.